Following are 2 T cell receptor beta chains from one sample sequenced in a study of blood T cell repertoires in COVID-19. The data were produced by immunoSEQ multiplex PCR, yet TCRdb's version contains in-frame clones alone and is incomplete. The sample carries 150,000 to 200,000 clones, around four fifths recorded once. Sequencing used peripheral blood. These receptors all come from a woman older than 75 with acute or convalescent COVID-19.

The chain combines TRBV3-1 (or the pseudogene TRBV3-2) with TRBJ1-5; a weak D match, TRBD1 (5 bases). The CDR3 loop spans 14 amino acids. Germline V gives CDR1 LGHDT, CDR2 YNNKEL (reference sequence). V shed 3 bases and J shed 5 bases, with 11 bases lying between them. DNA of the CDR3: TGTGCCAGCAGCCACAGGGCCACCGATCAGCCCCAGCATTTT. Its translation: CASSHRATDQPQHF.

CDR3 in amino acids: CASSQGTVDYGYTF. The CDR3 DNA follows: TGCGCCAGCAGCCAAGGGACAGTCGACTATGGCTACACCTTC. V usage is TRBV4-3 and J usage is TRBJ1-2; D is possibly TRBD1 (6 bases). The germline V gene encodes CDR1 LGHNA and CDR2 YSLEER. This CDR3 is 14 amino acids long. The germline V and J ends were trimmed by 1 base and 3 bases, with 9 bases remaining between them.